This entry lists 24 T cell receptor beta chains sequenced from one sample in a study of T-cell reconstitution after alpha-beta-depleted transplantation in children. Molecular barcoding with unique molecular identifiers was used for the TCRbeta library. TCRdb used MiXCR to reprocess the PCR reads, holding one entry per CDR3 protein. The repertoire holds about 300,000 distinct CDR3 sequences, with 10% as singletons. Sequencing used PBMCs, obtained before TCRalphabeta/CD19-depleted stem cell transplant. The origin of the receptors is a boy in the first two years of life with acute myeloid leukemia, due to receive a stem cell transplant.

In the case of this clonotype: One base away lies a much larger clone, so this may be a sequencing read error. V is TRBV28 and J is TRBJ2-1; D might be TRBD1 (6 bases). The CDR3 is made up of 15 amino acids. The germline gives CDR1 MDHEN, CDR2 SYDVKM. CDR3 loop: CASSPDRRLYNQQFF. CDR3 sequence (DNA): TGTGCCAGCAGTCCCGACAGGCGCCTGTACAATCAGCAGTTCTTC.

This clonotype was picked up many times. V and J are TRBV5-1 and TRBJ2-1, with 11 nucleotides matching TRBD1. The CDR3 length is 15 residues. V shed 4 bases, J shed 7 bases, and the junction held 7 bases outside the gene matches. Germline values: CDR1 SGHRS, CDR2 YFSETQ. The CDR3 loop is CASSRTGGIFNEQFF. The CDR3 nucleotides are TGCGCCAGCAGCCGGACAGGGGGCATTTTTAATGAGCAGTTCTTC.

This clonotype was found many times. The V call is TRBV5-1, the J call TRBJ2-2, with D possibly matching TRBD2 (5 bases). CDR1 and CDR2 from the germline V gene are SGHRS and YFSETQ. V lost 1 base, J lost 6 bases, and 13 bases lay in between. The CDR3 has 15 amino acids. CDR3 loop: CASSLYVPSPGELFF. The CDR3 DNA reads as TGCGCCAGCAGCTTGTACGTCCCTAGCCCCGGGGAGCTGTTTTTT.

At least ten counts were recorded for this clonotype. The chain is built from TRBV19 and TRBJ1-1; TRBD1 matches 12 bases. This CDR3 has 16 amino acids. From germline, CDR1 is LNHDA and CDR2 SQIVND (reference sequence). J lost 6 bases, V lost 3 bases, and 8 bases had no gene match. The CDR3 DNA reads as TGTGCCAGTAGTATGTGGGGGACAGGGGGCGCGTCTGAAGCTTTCTTT. Protein product: CASSMWGTGGASEAFF.

There are many counts of this clonotype. The rearrangement joins TRBV20-1 to TRBJ2-7; 12 nucleotides align to TRBD2. There are 14 residues in the CDR3. The V and J ends lost 6 bases and 7 bases, in that order; junction bases with no gene match: 10. The V gene's germline CDR1 is DFQATT and CDR2 SNEGSKA (reference sequence). The CDR3 DNA reads TGCAGTGCCACCCTAGCGGGAGGGCCGCGAGAGCAGTACTTC. Translating gives CSATLAGGPREQYF.

Note on this clonotype: Given a much more abundant clone one base away, this may be a read error. The V gene is TRBV19, the J gene TRBJ1-1; D is undetermined. With 2 bases removed from V and 0 bases from J, the gap between germline ends came to 7 bases. Germline CDR1 is LNHDA and CDR2 is SQIVND (reference sequence). CDR3 size: 14 residues. The CDR3 DNA reads TGTGCCAGTAGTATAAGGAGGGTGAACACTGAAGCTTTCTTT. It is translated as CASSIRRVNTEAFF.

This clonotype was recorded a few times. This rearrangement joins TRBV6-5 to TRBJ2-6; a weak D match, TRBD1 (5 bases). This CDR3 contains 17 residues. Germline CDR1 MNHEY, CDR2 SVGAGI. V shed 1 base and J shed 0 bases, with 10 bases lying between them. This CDR3 reads CASSYWGSLSGANVLTF. The CDR3 bases are TGTGCCAGCAGTTACTGGGGCAGCCTCTCTGGGGCCAACGTCCTGACTTTC.

This clonotype was counted at least ten times. The chain employs TRBV12-3 or TRBV12-4 and TRBJ1-5; D not resolved. The CDR3 sequence is 16 residues long. Between the trimmed V and J ends, which lost 2 bases and 4 bases, there was a span of 15 bases. The DNA of the CDR3 is TGTGCCAGCAGTTTAAAGTTCATGGGAGGAAATCAGCCCCAGCATTTT. Encoded protein: CASSLKFMGGNQPQHF.

As for this clonotype: It may be a read error: a sequence one base away is much more abundant. CDR3 sequence (DNA): TGTGCCAGCAGCTTTCCTAGCGGGAGGGCCGACAATGAGCAGTTCTTC. As protein: CASSFPSGRADNEQFF. The V gene is TRBV5-6, the J gene TRBJ2-1; the match to TRBD2 covers 12 bases. Germline lookup yields CDR1 SGHDT and CDR2 YYEEEE. V lost 2 bases, J lost 5 bases, and 5 bases stayed unmatched. The CDR3 runs 16 residues.

This clonotype has a count of ten or more. This chain joins TRBV20-1 and TRBJ2-1; tentatively, D is TRBD2 (6 bases). This CDR3 spans 11 amino acids. Trimming took off 5 bases at V and 7 bases at J, with 9 bases between the two ends. Per germline, CDR1 DFQATT and CDR2 SNEGSKA (reference sequence). CDR3 loop: CSAPLANEQFF. CDR3 in DNA: TGCAGTGCTCCGCTAGCGAATGAGCAGTTCTTC.

This clonotype was observed many times. The rearrangement uses TRBV7-6 and TRBJ2-2; D is perhaps TRBD1 (6 bases). Germline V gives CDR1 SGHVS, CDR2 FNYEAQ. The CDR3 contains 15 residues. V lost 3 bases, J lost 4 bases, and 12 bases lay in between. The CDR3 loop is CASSFRGSGTGELFF. CDR3 DNA sequence: TGTGCCAGCAGCTTTAGGGGGTCTGGCACCGGGGAGCTGTTTTTT. Complete variable domain (other parts from reference TRBV7-6 and TRBJ2-2): GAGVSQSPRYKVTKRGQDVALRCDPISGHVSLYWYRQALGQGPEFLTYFNYEAQQDKSGLPNDRFSAERPEGSISTLTIQRTEQRDSAMYRCASSFRGSGTGELFFGEGSRLTVL.

Details on this clonotype: This may arise from a read error, as a much more abundant clone is one base away. This rearrangement joins TRBV3-1 to TRBJ2-7, with 10 bases that match TRBD2. The CDR3 extends over 15 amino acids. CDR1 is LGHDT, CDR2 YNNKEL, per germline (reference sequence). Written as DNA, the CDR3 is TGTGCCAGCACCCAAGCTCTAGCGGGGGTGTACGAGCAGTACTTC. Translating it yields CASTQALAGVYEQYF.

The J gene is TRBJ2-1, the V gene TRBV6-2 or TRBV6-3, with D possibly being TRBD1 (6 bases). Germline CDR1 MNHEY, CDR2 SVGEGT. The germline V and J ends were trimmed by 4 bases and 5 bases, with 12 bases remaining between them. The CDR3 has 14 residues. CDR3: CASSWDNLNNEQFF. The CDR3 coding sequence is TGTGCCAGCAGTTGGGACAACCTCAACAATGAGCAGTTCTTC.

This clonotype was recorded many times. The rearrangement joins TRBV5-1 to TRBJ2-5, with TRBD2 identical over 8 bases. Germline CDR1 is SGHRS and CDR2 is YFSETQ. The ends lost 1 base at V and 5 bases at J; junction bases unmatched: 4. CDR3 length equals 14 residues. As DNA, the CDR3 is TGCGCCAGCAGCTTGATGGGCGGGGGGGAGACCCAGTACTTC. Translating it yields CASSLMGGGETQYF.

This clonotype was seen at least ten times. The chain uses TRBV3-1 and TRBJ2-3; TRBD2 matches 11 bases. CDR1 and CDR2 (germline): LGHDT, YNNKEL (reference sequence). After removal of 3 bases from V and 3 bases from J, the junction contained 2 bases not matched to a gene. The CDR3 contains 15 residues. The CDR3 DNA reads TGTGCCAGCAGCCACCTAGCGGGAGGAACAGATACGCAGTATTTT. Translated: CASSHLAGGTDTQYF.

This clonotype was picked up many times. The gene calls are TRBV29-1 and TRBJ1-1, with 7 positions matching TRBD1. The CDR3 runs 13 residues. Germline CDR1 SQVTM, CDR2 ANQGSEA. The trim removed 7 bases at V and 11 bases at J, leaving 16 bases unmatched. CDR3 in DNA: TGCAGCGCAACGGGACAGCTAGCAACAGGCGCTTTCTTT. Residues: CSATGQLATGAFF.

This clonotype was observed at least ten times. In DNA form, the CDR3 reads TGTGCCAGCAGCGTAGAAAGTTACCCCTACGAGCAGTACTTC. It specifies CASSVESYPYEQYF. The chain links TRBV9 to TRBJ2-7; no clear D gene. Germline CDR1 is SGDLS and CDR2 is YYNGEE. Trimming cost V 0 bases and J 2 bases, with 9 bases left between them. The length of the CDR3 is 14 residues.

This clonotype appeared a few times. The chain recombines TRBV3-1 with TRBJ1-2, with TRBD1 matching over 7 bases. Losses at the gene ends were 0 bases for V and 1 base for J; bases not matched to a gene: 5. The CDR3 length is 16 residues. Germline lookup yields CDR1 LGHDT and CDR2 YNNKEL (reference sequence). Here the CDR3 reads CASSQEGQAHNYGYTF. The CDR3 DNA reads as TGTGCCAGCAGCCAAGAAGGACAGGCCCATAACTATGGCTACACCTTC.

In its sample, this clonotype was seen many times. The genes are TRBV24-1 and TRBJ2-2; 7 bases are shared with TRBD1. Germline loops: CDR1 KGHDR, CDR2 SFDVKD. After removal of 4 bases from V and 3 bases from J, the junction contained 7 bases not matched to a gene. There are 16 residues in the CDR3. The CDR3 DNA sequence: TGTGCCACCAGTGACCAAGACAGGGTAGACACCGGGGAGCTGTTTTTT. Translation gives CATSDQDRVDTGELFF.

A word on this clonotype: Possible read error: a much larger clone is one base away. The rearrangement joins TRBV5-1 to TRBJ1-1; D is unresolved. V lost 4 bases, J lost 4 bases, and 11 bases lay in between. The CDR3 covers 13 residues. In germline, CDR1 is SGHRS, CDR2 YFSETQ. The CDR3 DNA reads TGCGCCAGCAGCGACACCCTGTCCACTGAAGCTTTCTTT. Translated: CASSDTLSTEAFF.

This clonotype was observed many times. The chain has TRBV15 and TRBJ2-5; 10 bases agree with TRBD2. With V trimmed by 3 bases and J by 2 bases, 0 bases remained unmatched. This CDR3 spans 14 amino acids. Germline assignment: CDR1 LNHNV and CDR2 YYDKDF (reference sequence). Here the CDR3 reads CATSRTSGQETQYF. The CDR3 DNA reads TGTGCCACCAGCAGGACTAGCGGGCAAGAGACCCAGTACTTC.

This clonotype was counted ten times or more. The J gene is TRBJ2-7, the V gene TRBV7-9, with 8 bases that match TRBD2. The J segment lost 5 bases and the V segment lost 5 bases, leaving 8 bases of the junction unmatched. Germline CDR1 reads SEHNR; CDR2 reads FQNEAQ (reference sequence). This CDR3 is built from 14 residues. The CDR3: CASSPSGGVHEQYF. DNA for the CDR3: TGTGCCAGCAGCCCCTCCGGGGGGGTCCACGAGCAGTACTTC.

Many counts were recorded for this clonotype. The genes are TRBV21-1 and TRBJ1-1. TRBV21-1 is reported as a pseudogene. The CDR3 contains 15 residues. CDR3 DNA: TGTGCCAGCAGCAAAGAAAAGGTAAAGAACACTGAAGCTTTCTTT. This codes for CASSKEKVKNTEAFF.

The chain uses TRBV20-1 and TRBJ2-3; TRBD2 agrees at 11 bases. Unmatched junction bases numbered 15, after V lost 8 bases and J lost 2 bases. This CDR3 contains 17 residues. Germline-derived CDR1 and CDR2 are DFQATT and SNEGSKA (reference sequence). CDR3 sequence (DNA): TGCAGTCCCATAGGGGGGCTAGCGGGAGGTACCACAGATACGCAGTATTTT. Encoded protein: CSPIGGLAGGTTDTQYF.